Listed below are T cell receptor beta chains from one sample, sequenced in a study of OX40 agonist ivuxolimab in advanced cancers. Assay: immunoSEQ multiplex PCR; the TCRdb copy retains only in-frame clones and omits some. The data hold under 90,000 clones, with approximately 92% observed a single time. This specimen consisted of CD4+ or CD8+ T cells sorted from blood, obtained in a trial of the OX40 agonist ivuxolimab. These TCRs come from an adult with an advanced solid tumor such as melanoma, head and neck, liver or kidney cancer. The CDR3 runs from the conserved cysteine through the conserved F or W. D genes are given only for firm matches. Only part of the rows carry a size: once, few, many, or a class if the clone is expanded.

15	TRBJ2-4	NA	TRBV6-5	TRBD1	TGTGCCAGCAGTGGGACAGGGTGGACCAAAAACATTCAGTACTTC	CASSGTGWTKNIQYF
19	TRBJ2-1	few	TRBV21-1	NA	TGTGCCAGCAGCAAAGCGAGGGGGTTCGGGGACAGGGGGCCCGGTGAGCAGTTCTTC	CASSKARGFGDRGPGEQFF
13	TRBJ1-1	NA	TRBV5-1	NA	TGCGCCAGCAGCTTGGGCAGGGACACTGAAGCTTTCTTT	CASSLGRDTEAFF
15	TRBJ2-2	NA	TRBV19	TRBD2	TGTGCCAGTAGTATAGGAGCGGGAGTAACCGGGGAGCTGTTTTTT	CASSIGAGVTGELFF
13	TRBJ1-6	NA	TRBV10-3	TRBD1	TGTGCCACGGGGGACAGGGGGGATTCACCCCTCCACTTT	CATGDRGDSPLHF
13	TRBJ2-2	NA	TRBV18	NA	TGTGCCAGCTCACCAAGATTGGGCGGGGAGCTGTTTTTT	CASSPRLGGELFF
16	TRBJ2-3	NA	TRBV7-8	TRBD2	TGTGCCAGCAGCTCCCCAGCGGGAGGGCCAGGTGATACGCAGTATTTT	CASSSPAGGPGDTQYF
13	TRBJ2-5	NA	TRBV18	NA	TGTGCCAGCTCACCACCGGGCCAAGAGACCCAGTACTTC	CASSPPGQETQYF
11	TRBJ2-7	once	TRBV28	NA	TGTGCCAGCACCCGGGGGTCGGAGCAGTACTTC	CASTRGSEQYF
15	TRBJ1-1	NA	TRBV28	TRBD1	TGTGCCAGCAGTCTATGGACAGGGGAGGGCACTGAAGCTTTCTTT	CASSLWTGEGTEAFF
17	TRBJ2-7	NA	TRBV21-1	NA	TGTGCCAGCAGCAAAGGTGCTAGCGGGAGGGGGGCCTACGAGCAGTACTTC	CASSKGASGRGAYEQYF
14	TRBJ2-5	NA	TRBV5-1	TRBD1	TGCGCCAGCAGCTTCCAGGGGGCGGATGAGACCCAGTACTTC	CASSFQGADETQYF
12	TRBJ2-1	NA	TRBV9	NA	TGTGCCAGCAGTACTACAGGGAATGAGCAGTTCTTC	CASSTTGNEQFF
13	TRBJ1-5	NA	TRBV5-4	NA	TGTGCCAGCAGCGCGGACCTAAATCAGCCCCAGCATTTT	CASSADLNQPQHF
18	TRBJ2-3	NA	TRBV10-3	NA	TGTGCCATCAGGAGGCCAGGGGAGTTTTCTTTAAGCACAGATACGCAGTATTTT	CAIRRPGEFSLSTDTQYF
16	TRBJ1-1	NA	TRBV5-8	NA	TGTGCCAGCAGCTTGGGACGGCTCCCCATGAACACTGAAGCTTTCTTT	CASSLGRLPMNTEAFF
13	TRBJ1-1	NA	TRBV5-8	TRBD1	TGTGCCAGCAGCTTGGTGACAGGGACGCAAGCTTTCTTT	CASSLVTGTQAFF
11	TRBJ2-7	NA	TRBV29-1	NA	TGCAGCGTTGGGGAGCACTACGAGCAGTACTTC	CSVGEHYEQYF
14	TRBJ2-1	NA	TRBV2	NA	TGTGCCAGCAGTGAAGCCGGGGTAGCTTATGAGCAGTTCTTC	CASSEAGVAYEQFF
13	TRBJ1-4	NA	TRBV25-1	NA	TGTGCCAGCAGTCGGGACGCCAATGAAAAACTGTTTTTT	CASSRDANEKLFF
18	TRBJ2-6	NA	TRBV7-6	NA	TGTGCCAGCAGCCTAAAGGGACCGCCGGTCGGGGGGGCCAACGTCCTGACTTTC	CASSLKGPPVGGANVLTF
14	TRBJ1-3	NA	TRBV6-5	NA	TGTGCCAGCAGTTCAGGCAGGGCTGGAAACACCATATATTTT	CASSSGRAGNTIYF
16	TRBJ1-3	NA	TRBV18	NA	TGTGCCAGCTCACGACCAGGGACGGAATCTGGAAACACCATATATTTT	CASSRPGTESGNTIYF
16	TRBJ2-7	NA	TRBV9	NA	TGTGCCAGCAGTCGAGTGGGGCAGGGAATATCCTACGAGCAGTACTTC	CASSRVGQGISYEQYF
16	TRBJ2-1	NA	TRBV10-3	NA	TGTGCCATAATATATTCCGAGATGAGACTCAAGGATGAGCAGTTCTTC	CAIIYSEMRLKDEQFF
15	TRBJ2-1	NA	TRBV6-5	NA	TGTGCCAGCAGCAGGGTCTCATCCTCCTACAATGAGCAGTTCTTC	CASSRVSSSYNEQFF
14	TRBJ2-7	NA	TRBV2	NA	TGTGCCAGCAGTGGGTCGGGGGGCCCCTACGAGCAGTACTTC	CASSGSGGPYEQYF
12	TRBJ2-1	NA	TRBV5-1	NA	NA	CASSWGQGAEFF
15	TRBJ2-7	NA	TRBV5-1	TRBD1	TGCGCCAGCAGCCCGGTTACAGGGGTGGCGTACGAGCAGTACTTC	CASSPVTGVAYEQYF
18	TRBJ2-6	NA	TRBV5-1	TRBD1	TGCGCCAGCAGCTTGACCGGGACAGGGAGCTCTGGGGCCAACGTCCTGACTTTC	CASSLTGTGSSGANVLTF
14	TRBJ2-5	NA	TRBV7-2	NA	TGTGCCAGCAGCTCCACTCGCGGGCAAGAGACCCAGTACTTC	CASSSTRGQETQYF
17	TRBJ1-1	NA	TRBV4-3	NA	TGCGCCAGCAGCCAAGACAGGGGTTTTGGCGTGAACACTGAAGCTTTCTTT	CASSQDRGFGVNTEAFF
15	TRBJ1-5	once	TRBV7-9	TRBD1	TGTGCCAGCAGCCTGGACAGGGAGTGGAATCAGCCCCAGCATTTT	CASSLDREWNQPQHF
20	TRBJ2-7	NA	TRBV6-4	TRBD1	TGTGCCAGCAGAAACAGCCGGGACAGGGGGCGTTGGACGGTTCGATACGAGCAGTACTTC	CASRNSRDRGRWTVRYEQYF
13	TRBJ1-5	NA	TRBV6-1	NA	TGTGCCAGCAGTGGGACAGCCTATCAGCCCCAGCATTTT	CASSGTAYQPQHF
12	TRBJ1-2	NA	TRBV10-1	NA	TGCGCCAGCAGGGGGACGGAGTATGGCTACACCTTC	CASRGTEYGYTF
13	TRBJ2-1	NA	TRBV9	NA	TGTGCCAGCAGCGTCGGACCCAGCCTCCCTCTGTTCTTC	CASSVGPSLPLFF
12	TRBJ1-6	few	TRBV2	NA	TGTGCCAGCAGTGACGGATATTCACCCCTCCACTTT	CASSDGYSPLHF
16	TRBJ2-2	NA	TRBV7-8	TRBD2	TGTGCCAGCAGCCTGGCTAGCGGGAGAAACACCGGGGAGCTGTTTTTT	CASSLASGRNTGELFF
12	TRBJ1-5	once	TRBV6-1	TRBD1	TGTGCCAGCGGACAGGGAAATCAGCCCCAGCATTTT	CASGQGNQPQHF
13	TRBJ2-2	NA	TRBV18	NA	TGTGCCAGCTCACCACCTAGTTCTGGGGAGCTGTTTTTT	CASSPPSSGELFF
14	TRBJ2-3	NA	TRBV5-4	TRBD1	TGTGCCAGCAGCCACAGGGGGCAGGGAGATACGCAGTATTTT	CASSHRGQGDTQYF
12	TRBJ1-1	few	TRBV28	NA	TGTGCCAGCAGCCCGGGCCGTAATGAAGCTTTCTTT	CASSPGRNEAFF
13	TRBJ2-2	NA	TRBV6-5	NA	TGTGCCAGCAGTGGACAGAACACCGGGGAGCTGTTTTTT	CASSGQNTGELFF
13	TRBJ1-2	NA	TRBV5-4	NA	TGTGCCAGCAGCTTGGTAGGGCTCGGGGGCTACACCTTC	CASSLVGLGGYTF